One T cell receptor beta chain is described in this entry. Other DNA sequences in the sample encode the same CDR3. The data belong to a study of shared clonotypes between healthy human individuals. On sorted subsets, replicate PCRs used 150 to 250 ng DNA, or around 30,000 T cell genomes. The data were produced by immunoSEQ multiplex PCR, yet TCRdb's version contains in-frame clones alone and is incomplete. Of approximately 2,000,000 clones listed, just under 95% are singletons. The V gene lost 3 bases and the J gene lost 1 base, with 24 bases spanning the gap. CDR3 length: 19 residues. CDR1 is MGHRA, CDR2 YSYEKL, per germline.

Sample: naive CD4+ T cells from PBMCs. Specified subset: CD45RA+ positively selected. This rearrangement joins TRBV4-1 to TRBJ1-1; TRBD1 might be the D (6 bases). This clonotype originated in a man between 18 and 29 years old in good health. Some clones in this sample may be carry-over from other donors' samples. CDR3 in DNA: TGCGCCAGCAGCCACGCCCGGGACACCGTGAGGGGCCCGAACACTGAAGCTTTCTTT. Amino acids: CASSHARDTVRGPNTEAFF.